Listed below are T cell receptor beta chains from one sample, sequenced in a study of T cell responses to AZD1222 COVID-19 vaccine. Clones were read by immunoSEQ multiplex PCR, and TCRdb kept only the in-frame ones, dropping some. The repertoire has some 120,000 clones, 88% of them found once; the top ten carry under 9.5%. The starting material was peripheral blood, obtained on day 0 of AZD1222 vaccination. The receptors were sampled from an adult in good health. Each CDR3 is given with its conserved first and last residue. The D gene is left open where the match is weak. The listing skips clone size in some rows; elsewhere it reads once, few, many or a size class.

-,TRBD1,TRBJ1-6,TRBV19,TGTGCCAGTAGGATGTCGGACAGGGGGAATTCACCCCTCCACTTT,CASRMSDRGNSPLHF
-,-,TRBJ2-7,TRBV6-5,TGTGCCAGCCTTGACAGCAGCTCCTACGAGCAGTACTTC,CASLDSSSYEQYF
-,-,TRBJ2-7,TRBV28,TGTGCCAGCAGCTCCACACAGAGCTACTACGAGCAGTACTTC,CASSSTQSYYEQYF
once,-,TRBJ2-1,TRBV4-1,TGCGCCAGCAGCCAAGCGTGGGGGGCCGAGGGCAATGAGCAGTTCTTC,CASSQAWGAEGNEQFF
-,TRBD2,TRBJ2-7,TRBV18,TGTGCCAGCTCACCATGGCTAGCGGGAAGATCCATCTACGAGCAGTACTTC,CASSPWLAGRSIYEQYF
-,-,TRBJ1-1,TRBV27,TGTGCCAGCAGTTTGAATCAGGAGGCGGGGAACACTGAAGCTTTCTTT,CASSLNQEAGNTEAFF
-,-,TRBJ2-6,TRBV9,TGTGCCAGCAGCGTAGGGATAGCTGGGGCCAACGTCCTGACTTTC,CASSVGIAGANVLTF
-,-,TRBJ1-3,TRBV19,TGTGCCAGTAGTTTCGGCAGCGACTCTGGAAACACCATATATTTT,CASSFGSDSGNTIYF
-,-,TRBJ1-6,TRBV6-5,TGTGCCAGCAGGGGGCAAGATAATTCACCCCTCCACTTT,CASRGQDNSPLHF
once,-,TRBJ1-6,TRBV27,TGTGCCAGCAGTTTATCCCATTCACCCCTCCACTTT,CASSLSHSPLHF
-,-,TRBJ1-2,TRBV3-1/TRBV3-2,TGTGCCAGCAGCCTACAGGTGTGGGGGGACGTTGGCTACACCTTC,CASSLQVWGDVGYTF
-,-,TRBJ1-1,TRBV11-2,TGTGCCAGCAGCAGATACACGGATGGGGGCACTGAAGCTTTCTTT,CASSRYTDGGTEAFF
-,TRBD2,TRBJ2-3,TRBV9,TGTGCCAGCAGCGCAACCCCCGGGACTAGCGGTAGCACAGATACGCAGTATTTT,CASSATPGTSGSTDTQYF
-,TRBD2,TRBJ2-7,TRBV7-6,TGTGCCAGCAGCCTAGGACTAGCGGGGGGGAGCGACGAGCAGTACTTC,CASSLGLAGGSDEQYF
-,TRBD1,TRBJ2-2,TRBV25-1,TGTGCCAGCCAGACAGGGTATGGGGAGACCGGGGAGCTGTTTTTT,CASQTGYGETGELFF
-,TRBD2,TRBJ2-1,TRBV5-6,TGTGCCAGCAGCTTGCGTGTAGCGGGTGAGCAGTTCTTC,CASSLRVAGEQFF
-,TRBD2,TRBJ2-7,TRBV27,TGTGCCAGCAGTCCCATAGCGGGGGCGACCTACGAGCAGTACTTC,CASSPIAGATYEQYF
-,-,TRBJ2-3,TRBV19,TGTGCCAGTTCCCCCGCCCGGCCGAATACGCAGTATTTT,CASSPARPNTQYF
few,-,TRBJ1-1,TRBV6-1,TGTGCCAGCAGTCCTGGTGGCACTGAAGCTTTCTTT,CASSPGGTEAFF
-,TRBD1,TRBJ1-3,TRBV5-5,TGTGCCAGCAGCCTCGGACAGGTGCTCTCTGGAAACACCATATATTTT,CASSLGQVLSGNTIYF
-,-,TRBJ1-2,TRBV19,TGTGCCAGTAGTATAGGGGGCAGGAGTGCCGTTGGCTACACCTTC,CASSIGGRSAVGYTF
few,TRBD2,TRBJ2-7,TRBV3-1/TRBV3-2,TGTGCCAGCAGCCCCAGACTAGCGGGAGACGAGCAGTACTTC,CASSPRLAGDEQYF
few,-,TRBJ2-7,TRBV5-5,TGTGCCAGCAGCTTGGCGCCGGGGGCTTACGAGCAGTACTTC,CASSLAPGAYEQYF